What follows are 11 T cell receptor beta chains derived from one specimen sequenced in a study of shared clonotypes between healthy human individuals. Profiling relied on immunoSEQ multiplex PCR, and the TCRdb table lists in-frame clones only, not all of them. The sample holds 2.5 million or so clones; approximately 94% are singletons and the top ten take roughly 0.15%. Sequencing was carried out using naive CD4+ T cells sorted from blood. Stated subset: CD45RA+ positively selected. These TCRs come from a man aged 18 to 35 in good health.

Remarks on this clone: Other DNA sequences of this sample code for an identical CDR3. The chain recombines TRBV18 with TRBJ2-7, with a weak D call TRBD2 (5 bases). The CDR3 contains 13 residues. The V end lost 3 bases, the J end lost 3 bases, and 9 bases lay between the germline ends. Germline assignment: CDR1 KGHSH and CDR2 LQKENI. The CDR3 reads CASSPGSLYEQYF. CDR3 in DNA: TGTGCCAGCTCACCGGGGAGTCTCTACGAGCAGTACTTC.

Points on this clone: The junction departs from germline at one end; a sequencing error may be responsible. This same CDR3 is encoded by further DNA sequences in the sample. V usage is TRBV7-9 and J usage is TRBJ1-1, with TRBD1 as a possible D gene (6 bases). This CDR3 has 12 amino acids. The germline V gene has CDR1 SEHNR and CDR2 FQNEAQ (reference sequence). The CDR3 DNA reads TGTGCCAGCAGCCGCAGGGACACCGAAGCTTTCTTT. Protein: CASSRRDTEAFF.

This clone appeared once. This chain links TRBV5-1 with TRBJ2-7; 8 nucleotides align to TRBD1. This CDR3 spans 14 amino acids. The V and J ends lost 1 base and 5 bases, in that order; junction bases with no gene match: 5. CDR1 is SGHRS, CDR2 YFSETQ, per germline. The DNA of the CDR3 is TGCGCCAGCAGCTTGACGCAGGGGGCTAACGAGCAGTACTTC. Protein: CASSLTQGANEQYF.

The J gene is TRBJ1-3, the V gene TRBV2, with D unclear. Germline CDR1 reads SNHLY; CDR2 reads FYNNEI. The CDR3 is 14 amino acids. V shed 5 bases and J shed 0 bases, with 8 bases lying between them. CDR3 DNA sequence: TGTGCCAGCAGTTTGGGGAACTCTGGAAACACCATATATTTT. It yields the protein CASSLGNSGNTIYF.

Notes on this clone: The identical CDR3 is also encoded by other nucleotide sequences in the sample. The chain links TRBV6-6 to TRBJ2-7; D gene unclear. The length of the CDR3 is 12 residues. Trimming took 4 bases from V and 3 from J, leaving 7 bases between them. CDR1 MNHNY and CDR2 SVGAGI come from the germline V gene (reference sequence). Here the CDR3 reads CASSFSSYEQYF. In DNA, the CDR3 is TGTGCCAGCAGTTTCTCCAGCTACGAGCAGTACTTC.

The rearrangement joins TRBV20-1 to TRBJ2-1, with D possibly being TRBD1 (6 bases). The V gene's germline CDR1 is DFQATT and CDR2 SNEGSKA (reference sequence). The CDR3 extends over 11 amino acids. The V gene lost 5 bases and the J gene lost 4 bases, with 6 bases spanning the gap. CDR3 DNA sequence: TGCAGTGCTGGACAGTACAATGAGCAGTTCTTC. It specifies CSAGQYNEQFF.

V and J are TRBV7-9 and TRBJ2-7; D tentatively fits TRBD1 or TRBD2 (5 bases each). Deletions cut 4 bases from V and 0 bases from J, with 10 bases between. The CDR3 loop spans 14 amino acids. Germline CDR1 and CDR2: SEHNR and FQNEAQ (reference sequence). In DNA form, the CDR3 reads TGTGCCAGCAGCTGGGACGCAAGCTCCTACGAGCAGTACTTC. Protein: CASSWDASSYEQYF.

The rearrangement uses TRBV7-9 and TRBJ2-3; D is undetermined. This CDR3 region has 15 residues. With 5 bases removed from V and 0 bases from J, the gap between germline ends came to 12 bases. Germline V CDR1 and CDR2: SEHNR, FQNEAQ (reference sequence). The CDR3 DNA reads as TGTGCCAGCAGCAGGGAATGGTTAAGCACAGATACGCAGTATTTT. Its protein is CASSREWLSTDTQYF.

The rearrangement uses TRBV6-1 and TRBJ1-2, with D uncertain. The CDR3 has 13 residues. Germline CDR1 reads MNHNS; CDR2 reads SASEGT. Trimming removed 2 bases at V and 4 bases at J, with 8 bases between. CDR3 amino acids: CASSERRLYGYTF. The CDR3 DNA follows: TGTGCCAGCAGTGAACGACGGCTCTATGGCTACACCTTC.

About this clone: The same CDR3 arises from other DNA sequences in this sample as well. The CDR3 bases are TGTGCCAGCAGCTTGCGCAGAAATCAGCCCCAGCATTTT. Its protein product is CASSLRRNQPQHF. This sequence joins TRBV5-6 and TRBJ1-5; D is unresolved. Per germline, CDR1 SGHDT and CDR2 YYEEEE. The CDR3 runs 13 residues. V was shortened by 1 base and J by 4 bases, with 6 bases between the two germline ends.

This chain links TRBV11-2 with TRBJ2-5; 9 bases fit TRBD1. The CDR3 extends over 15 amino acids. Germline V gives CDR1 SGHAT, CDR2 FQNNGV. V shed 4 bases and J 1 base; nucleotides not matched to a gene: 4. The CDR3 bases are TGTGCCAGCAGCTCGGGACAGGGCATCCAAGAGACCCAGTACTTC. Protein: CASSSGQGIQETQYF.